This paragraph covers one T cell receptor (beta chain) sequence. Its antigen is not identified. The junction differs from germline at one of its ends, possibly a read error. The data are from a study of tumor and adjacent non-tumor tissue in lung cancer. Study as a whole: Samples averaged roughly 4.2 million productive TCRbeta reads each.

The germline V gene has CDR1 LGHNA and CDR2 YSLEER. The CDR3 runs 17 residues. Three rounds of nested PCR, following a modified ARM-PCR protocol, produced the TCRbeta library. TCRdb passed the multiplex PCR reads through MiXCR, listing each CDR3 protein once. The table has about 80,000 distinct CDR3 sequences, 65% to 85% seen once. Findings of the study overall: TCR diversity was significantly greater in tumor than normal lung tissue. Tumor repertoires had a smaller top 100 clone share than normal lung.

This sample's RNA came from whole unsorted tissue. Distant lung tissue was collected more than 3 cm away from the tumor edge. The gene calls are TRBV4-3 and TRBJ2-3, with 10 bases lining up with TRBD1. Material for sequencing was distant non-tumor lung tissue. This TCR was recovered from a man aged 55 to 70 with non-small cell lung cancer. CDR3 protein: CASSQWGTGQGTNTQYF. CDR3 DNA: TGCGCCAGCAGCCAATGGGGTACGGGACAGGGGACTAATACGCAGTATTTC.